This T cell receptor beta chain was obtained from a study of OX40 agonist ivuxolimab in advanced cancers. For the study at large: An anti-OX40 (CD134) antibody with agonistic activity, ivuxolimab, was administered to patients. Every 2 weeks, patients got intravenous ivuxolimab at one of six dose levels (0.01-10 mg/kg).

For this clone: Its target is not known.

This table comes from immunoSEQ multiplex PCR, and its TCRdb copy is limited to in-frame clones, with some not included. The sample holds 53,000 or so clones, approximately 84% seen once. CDR1 and CDR2 (germline): MDHEN, SYDVKM. V lost 7 bases and J lost 5; bases outside the gene matches: 10. The CDR3 spans 15 residues. The study's findings and limits: Certain nonresponders likewise exhibited a low normalized T-cell clonal expansion. With doses of 0.1 to 3.0 mg/kg, CD4+ and CD8+ blood T cells had undergone clonal expansion by week 6.

The V gene is TRBV28, the J gene TRBJ2-1; 8 bases map to TRBD1. This TCR was sampled from an adult with an advanced solid tumor such as melanoma, head and neck, liver or kidney cancer. The sequencing used CD4+ or CD8+ T cells sorted from blood, collected in a trial of the OX40 agonist ivuxolimab. CDR3 sequence: CASTTPGQGDNEQFF. CDR3 in DNA: TGTGCCAGCACCACTCCCGGACAGGGCGACAATGAGCAGTTCTTC.